This T cell receptor beta chain was found in a study of T-cell reconstitution after alpha-beta-depleted transplantation in children. During its preparation, the TCRbeta library received unique molecular identifiers. A single record per CDR3 protein comes from TCRdb applying MiXCR to the PCR reads. The table shows a few hundred thousand distinct CDR3 sequences, with around 20% occurring only once. This CDR3 is built from 17 residues. Germline V gives CDR1 SGHDN, CDR2 FVKESK. Trimming stripped 0 bases from V and 4 bases from J, with 16 bases between. The sequencing here drew on PBMCs from the stem cell graft donor, taken from the stem cell graft. This clonotype was sampled from a human donor who donated a stem cell graft to a child with acute lymphoblastic leukemia. The V gene is TRBV14, the J gene TRBJ2-1, with a weak D call TRBD1 (5 bases). CDR3 nucleotide sequence: TGTGCCAGCAGCCAAGAGTTCACAGGACATCCTTACAATGAGCAGTTCTTC. Residues: CASSQEFTGHPYNEQFF.